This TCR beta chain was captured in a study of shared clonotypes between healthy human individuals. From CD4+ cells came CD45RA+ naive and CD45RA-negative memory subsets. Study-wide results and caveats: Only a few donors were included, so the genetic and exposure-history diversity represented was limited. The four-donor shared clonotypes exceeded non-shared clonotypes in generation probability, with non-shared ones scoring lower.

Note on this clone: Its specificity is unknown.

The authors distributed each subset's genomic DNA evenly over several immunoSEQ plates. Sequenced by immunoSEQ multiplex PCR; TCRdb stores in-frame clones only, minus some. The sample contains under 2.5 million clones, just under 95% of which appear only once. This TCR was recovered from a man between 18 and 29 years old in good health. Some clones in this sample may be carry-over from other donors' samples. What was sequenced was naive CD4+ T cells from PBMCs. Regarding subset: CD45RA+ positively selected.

The CDR3 loop reads CASSPLAGGRTDTQYF. The CDR3 region has the DNA TGTGCCAGCTCACCACTAGCGGGAGGACGCACAGATACGCAGTATTTT. J is TRBJ2-3 and V is TRBV18; 10 bases agree with TRBD2. Trimming took 1 base from V and 1 from J; bases not matched to a gene: 2. This CDR3 comprises 16 residues. Germline V gene lookup returns CDR1 KGHSH and CDR2 LQKENI.